This T cell receptor (beta chain) was recovered during a study of T cells in Graves' hyperthyroidism and ophthalmopathy. The CDR3 extends over 15 amino acids. V shed 8 bases and J 3 bases; nucleotides not matched to a gene: 8. The germline gives CDR1 MNHEY, CDR2 SMNVEV (reference sequence). From RNA transcripts, TCR beta CDR3 regions were amplified. The HTBI primer set was used in a first-round RT-PCR of the TCR CDR3. TCRdb re-analysed the multiplex PCR reads in MiXCR, keeping a single row per CDR3 protein. This table has fewer than 550,000 distinct CDR3 sequences, around 22% appearing once. This clonotype was seen ten or more times.

The J gene is TRBJ1-5, the V gene TRBV27; the match to TRBD1 covers 9 bases. The sample comprised blood. This receptor was identified in a woman younger than 45 with Graves' ophthalmopathy. The CDR3 loop reads CASARTGDYNQPQHF. The CDR3 bases are TGTGCCAGCGCCCGGACAGGGGACTACAATCAGCCCCAGCATTTT.